The rows below give T cell receptor beta chains drawn from one sample of a study of T cell changes during pregnancy in multiple sclerosis. Sequencing used immunoSEQ multiplex PCR; TCRdb keeps in-frame clones, though not all of them. The data hold roughly 110,000 clones, with about 90% observed a single time. This material consisted of peripheral blood, taken in the third trimester of pregnancy. Every receptor here comes from a female donor with multiple sclerosis, enrolled in a pregnancy study. CDR3s include the opening cysteine and the closing phenylalanine or tryptophan.

length	V	CDR3
12	TRBV5-8	CASSRVATEAFF
14	TRBV5-1	CASSFFSGANVLTF
12	TRBV25-1	CASRAPGKEAFF
12	TRBV10-3	CAMGRSNTEAFF
17	TRBV5-4	CASSLGLAGALQETQYF
14	TRBV2	CASRSRGNNSPLHF
13	TRBV30	CAWSVGGSEKLFF
15	TRBV30	CAWSADRVGNQPQHF
14	TRBV6-1	CASSVRGRALEAFF
12	TRBV2	CASNPLAYEQYF
12	TRBV30	CAWGQDNYGYTF
15	TRBV5-1	CASSFRQGLTYEQYF
14	TRBV27	CASTSGAMNTEAFF
14	TRBV5-1	CASSSGQPNYGYTF
16	TRBV6-6	CASIKGDRGGLDGYTF
17	TRBV7-6	CASSLESSTVSNQPQHF
16	TRBV6-5	CASSYRTGGSGNTIYF
20	TRBV27	CASSLRIGLAGGRGLNEQFF
15	TRBV6-5	CASSYNPGPTGELFF
16	TRBV5-8	CASSSPLAQRDNEQFF
14	TRBV19	CASSGQPNTGELFF
16	TRBV9	CASSPAGGTGANVLTF
14	TRBV7-9	CASSLEAETGSQYF
14	TRBV28	CASSQGAVNYGYTF
13	TRBV19	CASSIQNTGELFF
13	TRBV6-5	CASSYSTGTEAFF
13	TRBV19	CASNGREGSPLHF
14	TRBV27	CASSFREYNSPLHF
15	TRBV6-5	CASRQWEAGKDTQYF
14	TRBV10-3	CATRMDRNTGELFF
17	TRBV14	CASSLLGQGSGTGELFF
15	TRBV2	CASSFGGSNEEKLFF
18	TRBV9	CASSPRTSGGLNTGELFF
15	TRBV19	CASSIGDRRNQPQHF
14	TRBV7-8	CASSFVEYQETQYF
13	TRBV2	CASTGQGAVGYTF
15	TRBV18	CASSPSSAVPYEQYF
14	TRBV28	CASKIPRRNTEAFF